The clone carrying this TCR beta chain was recorded many times. Its target is unknown. This sample stems from a study of breast tumors, draining lymph nodes, adjacent tissues. Study findings and constraints: Tumor TCR diversity was below lymph nodes but above nontumor tissue. Tumor and nontumor repertoires were significantly more similar in luminal-like than in basal-like breast cancer.

The CDR3 covers 14 residues. The germline V gene encodes CDR1 MGHRA and CDR2 YSYEKL. Trimming shortened V by 4 bases and J by 2 bases, and 11 bases separated the two germline ends. TCRdb called the multiplex PCR reads again in MiXCR, with one record for every CDR3 protein. The sample holds about 200,000 distinct CDR3 sequences; 31% are singletons and the top ten take around 4.5%. Breast cancer patients provided tissue from their axillary draining lymph nodes. The specimen sequenced was axillary lymph node tissue. The TCR was taken from a female donor with breast cancer. Some clones in this sample may be carry-over from other donors' samples. J is TRBJ2-5 and V is TRBV4-1, with D hard to call. Written as DNA, the CDR3 is TGCGCCAGCAGCCCCGTTAGGGAACAAGAGACCCAGTACTTC. It is translated as CASSPVREQETQYF.